The 26 T cell receptor beta chains given below trace back to one sample, sequenced in a study of blood T cell repertoires in COVID-19. Sequencing was performed with immunoSEQ multiplex PCR; in TCRdb, only in-frame clones are kept and a portion is missing. The sample shows 100,000 to 150,000 clones, around 81% of them seen only once. Sequenced material: peripheral blood. Receptor source: a woman aged 55-70 years with active or convalescent COVID-19.

V and J are TRBV7-2 and TRBJ2-1; 8 bases map to TRBD2. Germline V gives CDR1 SGHTA, CDR2 FQGNSA. The length of the CDR3 is 16 residues. The trim removed 1 base at V and 4 bases at J, leaving 6 bases unmatched. CDR3 nucleotides: TGTGCCAGCAGCTTAGAAGTCGGGAGGGCGTACAATGAGCAGTTCTTC. Amino acid sequence: CASSLEVGRAYNEQFF. Filled out from reference TRBV7-2 and TRBJ2-1, the complete variable domain reads GAGVSQSPSNKVTEKGKDVELRCDPISGHTALYWYRQSLGQGLEFLIYFQGNSAPDKSGLPSDRFSAERTGGSVSTLTIQRTQQEDSAVYLCASSLEVGRAYNEQFFGPGTRLTVL.

The chain carries TRBV29-1 and TRBJ2-5; 9 bases agree with TRBD1. The CDR3 extends over 15 amino acids. Germline V gene lookup returns CDR1 SQVTM and CDR2 ANQGSEA. The ends lost 6 bases at V and 5 bases at J; junction bases unmatched: 13. The CDR3 DNA sequence: TGCAGCGTATGCCCCCGGGACAGGGCAGGGGAGACCCAGTACTTC. Translated: CSVCPRDRAGETQYF.

Concerning this clone: The sample contains more than one DNA sequence encoding this CDR3. The rearrangement joins TRBV5-1 to TRBJ1-6; D is perhaps TRBD1 (5 bases). The CDR3 contains 14 residues. V was pared by 2 bases and J by 8 bases, with 11 bases between. Looked up from germline, CDR1 is SGHRS and CDR2 is YFSETQ. The CDR3 DNA reads as TGCGCCAGCAGCTTAGCCGGGGGGGATTCACCCCTCCACTTT. Its translation is CASSLAGGDSPLHF.

The genes are TRBV4-3 and TRBJ2-1; 9 bases line up with TRBD1. CDR3 size: 18 residues. Germline assignment: CDR1 LGHNA and CDR2 YSLEER. With V trimmed by 0 bases and J by 10 bases, 16 bases remained unmatched. The CDR3 sequence: CASSQDHPIRDRVDEQFF. Here the CDR3 DNA reads TGCGCCAGCAGCCAAGATCATCCTATACGGGACAGGGTTGACGAGCAGTTCTTC.

CDR3 coding DNA: TGTGCCAGCGGGCGTAGGGGGCGCGGCTATGGCTACACCTTC. Its translation: CASGRRGRGYGYTF. This chain links TRBV28 with TRBJ1-2, with 7 bases identical to TRBD1. After removal of 8 bases from V and 4 bases from J, the junction contained 10 bases not matched to a gene. The germline V gene encodes CDR1 MDHEN and CDR2 SYDVKM. The CDR3 is 14 amino acids.

Regarding this clone: The sample has other DNA sequences that encode this CDR3 too. This sequence joins TRBV5-1 and TRBJ2-5, with 8 bases fitting TRBD2. The CDR3 covers 15 residues. CDR1 SGHRS and CDR2 YFSETQ come from the germline V gene. Losses at the gene ends were 2 bases for V and 4 bases for J; bases not matched to a gene: 7. The CDR3 loop reads CASSLRGGHLETQYF. The CDR3 DNA reads TGCGCCAGCAGCTTACGGGGGGGTCACTTAGAGACCCAGTACTTC.

This clone was counted a single time. This chain joins TRBV5-1 and TRBJ1-3; possible D gene TRBD1, 6 bases. CDR3 length: 16 amino acids. Per the germline V gene, CDR1 is SGHRS and CDR2 is YFSETQ. Trimming took off 0 bases at V and 4 bases at J, with 14 bases between the two ends. The CDR3 sequence is CASSLEGQLQGNTIYF. The CDR3 nucleotides read TGCGCCAGCAGCTTGGAAGGACAGCTCCAAGGAAACACCATATATTTT.

This clone was observed a handful of times. V usage is TRBV2 and J usage is TRBJ2-2; D is perhaps TRBD2 (5 bases). The CDR3 runs to 15 residues. Trimming took off 2 bases at V and 3 bases at J, with 10 bases between the two ends. Germline loops: CDR1 SNHLY, CDR2 FYNNEI. The CDR3 here is CASSESGKHTGELFF. CDR3 bases: TGTGCCAGCAGTGAATCCGGGAAGCACACCGGGGAGCTGTTTTTT. Based on the CDR3 plus reference TRBV2 and TRBJ2-2, the full variable domain is EPEVTQTPSHQVTQMGQEVILRCVPISNHLYFYWYRQILGQKVEFLVSFYNNEISEKSEIFDDQFSVERPDGSNFTLKIRSTKLEDSAMYFCASSESGKHTGELFFGEGSRLTVL.

The chain employs TRBV5-6 and TRBJ2-7; 15 bases line up with TRBD2. The V segment lost 0 bases and the J segment 6 bases; nucleotides outside the gene matches: 1. This CDR3 is built from 15 residues. CDR1 is SGHDT and CDR2 is YYEEEE in the germline V gene. This chain's CDR3 is CASSLEGLAGGEQYF. The CDR3, as DNA: TGTGCCAGCAGCTTGGAGGGACTAGCGGGAGGCGAGCAGTACTTC. The full variable domain, completed using reference TRBV5-6 and TRBJ2-7, is DAGVTQSPTHLIKTRGQQVTLRCSPKSGHDTVSWYQQALGQGPQFIFQYYEEEERQRGNFPDRFSGHQFPNYSSELNVNALLLGDSALYLCASSLEGLAGGEQYFGPGTRLTVT.

The genes are TRBV6-2 or TRBV6-3 and TRBJ2-3, with 11 bases aligning to TRBD2. This CDR3 is built from 16 residues. Germline CDR1 and CDR2: MNHEY and SVGEGT. V was clipped by 6 bases and J by 0 bases; unmatched bases: 5. For the CDR3, the DNA is TGTGCCAGCAGCCTCGGGACTAGCGGAAGCACAGATACGCAGTATTTT. Amino acid sequence: CASSLGTSGSTDTQYF.

This clone was seen a few times. The chain carries TRBV5-1 and TRBJ2-1, with 9 nucleotides matching TRBD1. The J segment lost 9 bases and the V segment lost 4 bases, leaving 14 bases of the junction unmatched. This CDR3 is built from 16 residues. Germline V gene lookup returns CDR1 SGHRS and CDR2 YFSETQ. CDR3 nucleotide sequence: TGCGCCAGCAGCCTGACCCGGGACAGGGCGGTTAGTGAGCAGTTCTTC. This sequence encodes CASSLTRDRAVSEQFF.

The chain uses TRBV6-2 or TRBV6-3 and TRBJ1-5; perhaps TRBD1 as D (6 bases). The CDR3 is 13 amino acids. Trimming shortened V by 4 bases and J by 5 bases, and 9 bases separated the two germline ends. Germline CDR1 and CDR2: MNHEY and SVGEGT. The CDR3 here is CASSLQGYQPQHF. In DNA, the CDR3 is TGTGCCAGCAGTTTACAGGGATATCAGCCCCAGCATTTT.

This clone was counted only a few times. This chain connects TRBV7-9 to TRBJ1-1; a possible D gene is TRBD1 (5 bases). The CDR3 consists of 13 residues. V lost 0 bases, J lost 4 bases, and 6 bases lay in between. The V gene's germline CDR1 is SEHNR and CDR2 FQNEAQ (reference sequence). Written as DNA, the CDR3 is TGTGCCAGCAGCTTAGCAGACAGCACTGAAGCTTTCTTT. This sequence encodes CASSLADSTEAFF.

The V gene is TRBV5-1, the J gene TRBJ2-1, with 9 bases matching TRBD2. The junction had 13 bases not matched to a gene; V was cut back by 0 bases and J by 15 bases. In germline, CDR1 is SGHRS, CDR2 YFSETQ. This CDR3 is 15 amino acids long. The DNA for the CDR3 is TGCGCCAGCAGCTTGGACGGCGGGGGGGCCAGATTGAGGTTCTTC. It specifies CASSLDGGGARLRFF.

V is TRBV25-1 and J is TRBJ2-5; 13 bases map to TRBD2. Per the germline V gene, CDR1 is MGHDK and CDR2 is SYGVNS. V was pared by 6 bases and J by 5 bases, with 9 bases of the junction left unmatched. This CDR3 comprises 16 residues. The CDR3 region is CASSELAGGPAETQYF. In nucleotides, the CDR3 is TGTGCCAGCAGCGAACTAGCGGGAGGGCCGGCTGAGACCCAGTACTTC.

The chain couples TRBV5-4 to TRBJ1-2; 7 bases match TRBD1. Germline CDR1 and CDR2: SGHNT and YYREEE (reference sequence). V dropped 3 bases and J dropped 3; count of bases not matched to a gene: 11. The CDR3 loop spans 16 amino acids. CDR3 in amino acids: CASSSLDRVTDYGYTF. In nucleotides, the CDR3 is TGTGCCAGCAGCTCGTTAGACAGGGTCACGGACTATGGCTACACCTTC.

This clone has only one observation. The chain recombines TRBV5-4 with TRBJ2-7, with unresolved D. Trimming stripped 4 bases from V and 3 bases from J, with 8 bases between. The CDR3 extends over 12 amino acids. Germline values: CDR1 SGHNT, CDR2 YYREEE (reference sequence). The CDR3 DNA reads TGTGCCAGCAGCCTGGATCACTACGAGCAGTACTTC. This gives the protein CASSLDHYEQYF.

The chain employs TRBV24-1 and TRBJ2-3; tentative D call: TRBD2 (6 bases). Trimming took 3 bases from V and 3 from J, leaving 15 bases between them. Germline-derived CDR1 and CDR2 are KGHDR and SFDVKD. The CDR3 has 16 amino acids. CDR3 region: CATSDTTGDVTDTQYF. CDR3 in DNA: TGTGCCACCAGTGATACAACGGGGGATGTGACAGATACGCAGTATTTT.

This rearrangement joins TRBV5-1 to TRBJ2-1; 7 bases are a match to TRBD2. The CDR3 length is 19 residues. CDR1 and CDR2 (germline): SGHRS, YFSETQ. V lost 3 bases, J lost 2 bases, and 17 bases stayed unmatched. The CDR3 DNA is TGCGCCAGCAGCTCACAACCTAAAGGGCGGGGGAGACCCTACAATGAGCAGTTCTTC. Protein product: CASSSQPKGRGRPYNEQFF.

This chain connects TRBV11-2 to TRBJ2-5; 7 bases line up with TRBD1. Germline assignment: CDR1 SGHAT and CDR2 FQNNGV. V trimming: 3 bases; J trimming: 5 bases; junction bases outside the gene matches: 6. The CDR3 has 14 residues. DNA for the CDR3: TGTGCCAGCAGCTTTACAGGGGCCGGGGAGACCCAGTACTTC. Its protein product is CASSFTGAGETQYF.

The chain is built from TRBV7-9 and TRBJ2-1; D is uncertain. V was pared by 4 bases and J by 1 base, with 14 bases between. The CDR3 spans 16 residues. Germline CDR1 SEHNR, CDR2 FQNEAQ (reference sequence). This CDR3 is CASSSRYSSSYNEQFF. The DNA of the CDR3 is TGTGCCAGCAGCTCACGGTACAGTTCTTCCTACAATGAGCAGTTCTTC.

The sample holds a few counts of this clone. The chain recombines TRBV28 with TRBJ1-1; D remains unclear. The germline V gene has CDR1 MDHEN and CDR2 SYDVKM. The CDR3 contains 11 residues. V lost 6 bases and J 3 bases, leaving 5 bases between the germline ends. Written as DNA, the CDR3 is TGTGCCAGCAGAATAGACACTGAAGCTTTCTTT. Amino acids: CASRIDTEAFF. Full variable domain (outside the CDR3, taken from reference TRBV28 and TRBJ1-1): DVKVTQSSRYLVKRTGEKVFLECVQDMDHENMFWYRQDPGLGLRLIYFSYDVKMKEKGDIPEGYSVSREKKERFSLILESASTNQTSMYLCASRIDTEAFFGQGTRLTVV.

The V and J genes are TRBV2 and TRBJ1-4; weak D call: TRBD1 (6 bases). The CDR3 is made up of 18 amino acids. V lost 6 bases and J 3 bases, leaving 23 bases between the germline ends. Germline assignment: CDR1 SNHLY and CDR2 FYNNEI. CDR3 residues: CASSDLHSWTDPNEKLFF. Written as DNA, the CDR3 is TGTGCCAGCAGCGATCTACATTCTTGGACAGATCCTAATGAAAAACTGTTTTTT.

V gene TRBV10-3 combines with J gene TRBJ1-1; D is perhaps TRBD1 (5 bases). V lost 0 bases, J lost 1 base, and 9 bases lay in between. The germline V gene has CDR1 ENHRY and CDR2 SYGVKD. The CDR3 is made up of 15 amino acids. The CDR3 here is CAISESIDRNTEAFF. CDR3 sequence (DNA): TGTGCCATCAGTGAGTCGATAGACAGGAACACTGAAGCTTTCTTT.

This clone was observed a handful of times. The V gene is TRBV24-1, the J gene TRBJ1-5; no clear D gene. Per germline, CDR1 KGHDR and CDR2 SFDVKD. V was trimmed by 3 bases and J by 5 bases, leaving 10 bases between them. This CDR3 has 14 residues. Written as DNA, the CDR3 is TGTGCCACCAGTGATACGCGGGGATATCAGCCCCAGCATTTT. It translates to CATSDTRGYQPQHF.

This chain uses TRBV12-3 or TRBV12-4 with TRBJ1-2; maybe TRBD1 (5 bases). V was pared by 6 bases and J by 4 bases, with 9 bases between. This CDR3 is 12 amino acids long. This CDR3 reads CASSRAAYGYTF. CDR3 bases: TGTGCCAGCAGCAGGGCAGCCTATGGCTACACCTTC.